These 17 T cell receptor beta chains share one sample of origin, sequenced in a study of cytomegalovirus exposure and HLA in healthy donors. The PCR used 60 Vbeta and 13 Jbeta primers. TCRdb keeps only in-frame clones here, not all; method: immunoSEQ multiplex PCR. The sample holds under 150,000 clones, around 82% seen once. The sequenced sample was PBMCs. The source is a woman aged 40-49 years in good health and CMV-seropositive.

The chain uses TRBV7-9 and TRBJ2-3, with unresolved D. Germline loops: CDR1 SEHNR, CDR2 FQNEAQ (reference sequence). This CDR3 region has 15 residues. Trimming took off 3 bases at V and 2 bases at J, with 12 bases between the two ends. The CDR3 DNA reads TGTGCCAGCAGCTTGGCGGTCCTCCCCACAGATACGCAGTATTTT. Its translation: CASSLAVLPTDTQYF.

The V gene is TRBV6-1, the J gene TRBJ1-5; D is unresolved. Germline CDR1 reads MNHNS; CDR2 reads SASEGT. V dropped 8 bases and J dropped 3 bases, with 11 bases sitting between them. CDR3 length: 13 amino acids. The CDR3 loop reads CASGPDPNQPQHF. CDR3 sequence (DNA): TGTGCCAGCGGGCCAGATCCCAATCAGCCCCAGCATTTT.

The chain has TRBV19 and TRBJ2-1; TRBD2 aligns across 11 bases. V shed 7 bases, J shed 1 base, and the junction held 12 bases outside the gene matches. Germline-derived CDR1 and CDR2 are LNHDA and SQIVND (reference sequence). CDR3 length: 18 amino acids. Written as DNA, the CDR3 is TGTGCCAGTACCCCGGGGTGGGCTAGCGGGAGGTCCTACAATGAGCAGTTCTTC. Translation gives CASTPGWASGRSYNEQFF.

This chain joins TRBV5-4 and TRBJ2-1, with D possibly matching TRBD2 (6 bases). The V gene lost 1 base and the J gene lost 7 bases, with 18 bases spanning the gap. The germline V gene has CDR1 SGHNT and CDR2 YYREEE (reference sequence). The CDR3 is made up of 16 amino acids. CDR3 loop: CASSLSGGNPWNEQFF. The DNA of the CDR3 is TGTGCCAGCAGCTTGTCCGGCGGGAACCCTTGGAATGAGCAGTTCTTC. Full variable domain (remainder filled in from reference TRBV5-4 and TRBJ2-1): ETGVTQSPTHLIKTRGQQVTLRCSSQSGHNTVSWYQQALGQGPQFIFQYYREEENGRGNFPPRFSGLQFPNYSSELNVNALELDDSALYLCASSLSGGNPWNEQFFGPGTRLTVL.

This clone was picked up one time. This chain links TRBV7-2 with TRBJ1-2, with D maybe TRBD1 (6 bases). V lost 5 bases and J lost 5, with 18 bases in between. CDR1 and CDR2 from the germline V gene are SGHTA and FQGNSA. The CDR3 runs to 15 residues. The CDR3 loop reads CASSPYRDRGYGYTF. CDR3 nucleotide sequence: TGTGCCAGCAGCCCCTACAGGGATCGAGGGTATGGCTACACCTTC.

This chain links TRBV10-3 with TRBJ2-1; no definite D call. V gave up 10 bases and J gave up 5 bases, with 18 bases separating them. This CDR3 has 14 residues. Germline lookup yields CDR1 ENHRY and CDR2 SYGVKD. The CDR3 sequence: CASCNHPSDNEQFF. The DNA for the CDR3 is TGTGCCAGCTGCAACCACCCTAGTGACAATGAGCAGTTCTTC.

This clone was seen more than once but under ten times. V is TRBV27 and J is TRBJ1-2; maybe TRBD1 (6 bases). V lost 10 bases, J lost 2 bases, and 11 bases lay in between. The CDR3 totals 12 residues. Germline CDR1 and CDR2: MNHEY and SMNVEV (reference sequence). The CDR3: CAKGQSNYGYTF. For the CDR3, the DNA is TGTGCCAAAGGACAGTCGAACTATGGCTACACCTTC.

The rearrangement uses TRBV28 and TRBJ2-3; D may be TRBD2 (6 bases). This CDR3 has 14 residues. The V end was cut by 6 bases, the J end by 5 bases, with 15 bases between. The germline V gene encodes CDR1 MDHEN and CDR2 SYDVKM. The CDR3 DNA reads as TGTGCCAGCAGGGTCGGAGGGGCTCGAGATACGCAGTATTTT. It codes for CASRVGGARDTQYF. Looking up the rest from reference TRBV28 and TRBJ2-3 gives the full variable domain: DVKVTQSSRYLVKRTGEKVFLECVQDMDHENMFWYRQDPGLGLRLIYFSYDVKMKEKGDIPEGYSVSREKKERFSLILESASTNQTSMYLCASRVGGARDTQYFGPGTRLTVL.

This chain joins TRBV6-1 and TRBJ2-7; D remains ambiguous. Trimming cost V 0 bases and J 2 bases, with 5 bases left between them. The CDR3 runs to 13 residues. CDR1 is MNHNS, CDR2 SASEGT, per germline. The DNA for the CDR3 is TGTGCCAGCAGTGAAGCCAGAACCTACGAGCAGTACTTC. It is translated as CASSEARTYEQYF.

The J gene is TRBJ2-1, the V gene TRBV6-1; D possibly corresponds to TRBD2 (5 bases). This CDR3 contains 14 residues. Trimming removed 4 bases at V and 3 bases at J, with 10 bases between. Germline CDR1 and CDR2: MNHNS and SASEGT. CDR3 DNA sequence: TGTGCCAGCAGTGTAACCGGAGGCTACAATGAGCAGTTCTTC. Its protein is CASSVTGGYNEQFF.

The V and J genes are TRBV5-8 and TRBJ1-5; 9 nucleotides line up with TRBD1. The length of the CDR3 is 17 residues. V lost 4 bases to trimming and J lost 2 bases; unmatched junction nucleotides: 10. Germline V gene sequence: CDR1 SGHTS, CDR2 YDEGEE. The chain's CDR3 is CASSRGTGSGGNQPQHF. CDR3 nucleotide sequence: TGTGCCAGCAGCCGAGGGACAGGGTCTGGGGGCAATCAGCCCCAGCATTTT.

DNA for the CDR3: TGTGCCAGCAGCTTAGGAGTAAGTGCGACACCCCTCCACTTT. This sequence encodes CASSLGVSATPLHF. V usage is TRBV7-9 and J usage is TRBJ1-6; D ambiguous. The CDR3 is 14 residues long. Germline V gene lookup returns CDR1 SEHNR and CDR2 FQNEAQ (reference sequence). The V and J ends lost 1 base and 11 bases respectively, with 12 bases between them.

The V gene is TRBV28, the J gene TRBJ1-1; D is possibly TRBD1 (6 bases). CDR1 and CDR2 from the germline V gene are MDHEN and SYDVKM. The CDR3 has 14 amino acids. Trimming removed 8 bases from V and 2 bases from J, with 15 bases in between. As DNA, the CDR3 is TGTGCCAGCGAGGGGGGGATGCCCAACACTGAAGCTTTCTTT. Protein product: CASEGGMPNTEAFF.

V is TRBV7-2 and J is TRBJ2-7, with D perhaps TRBD1 (5 bases). The length of the CDR3 is 12 residues. In germline, CDR1 is SGHTA, CDR2 FQGNSA. Trimming removed 5 bases from V and 3 bases from J, with 8 bases in between. The CDR3 region is CASSITGYEQYF. CDR3 nucleotide sequence: TGTGCCAGCAGCATAACAGGCTACGAGCAGTACTTC.

The chain couples TRBV5-1 to TRBJ2-1; 11 nucleotides match TRBD2. The germline gives CDR1 SGHRS, CDR2 YFSETQ. This CDR3 region has 14 residues. V dropped 4 bases and J dropped 9; count of bases not matched to a gene: 6. CDR3 coding DNA: TGCGCCAGCAGCCCTTCGCTAGCGGGGGGTGAGCAGTTCTTC. It is translated as CASSPSLAGGEQFF.

This chain joins TRBV11-3 and TRBJ1-5; D is uncertain. This CDR3 contains 11 residues. V was trimmed by 11 bases and J by 4 bases, leaving 9 bases between them. In germline, CDR1 is SGHNT, CDR2 YENEEA. The CDR3 bases are TGTGCCGGCTTCGTAAATCAGCCCCAGCATTTT. Translation: CAGFVNQPQHF.

This sequence joins TRBV4-2 and TRBJ2-7; 10 nucleotides match TRBD2. The CDR3 totals 16 residues. The V segment lost 1 base and the J segment 3 bases; nucleotides outside the gene matches: 6. Germline V gene data show CDR1 as LGHNA and CDR2 as YNFKEQ. CDR3 DNA sequence: TGTGCCAGCAGCCAAGCGTCTCTAGCGGGGGACTACGAGCAGTACTTC. This codes for CASSQASLAGDYEQYF.